Below, 5 T cell receptor beta chains from the same sample are listed, as sequenced in a study of blood T cell repertoires in COVID-19. TCRdb keeps only in-frame clones here, not all; method: immunoSEQ multiplex PCR. The sample gives about 150,000 clones, roughly 71% of which show up once; about 3.8% is in the top ten. What was sequenced was peripheral blood. These receptor sequences come from a woman of 80 years or more with acute or convalescent COVID-19.

J is TRBJ1-1 and V is TRBV2; D may be TRBD1 (5 bases). Germline CDR1 is SNHLY and CDR2 is FYNNEI. Trimming removed 6 bases from V and 0 bases from J, with 11 bases in between. The CDR3 consists of 14 residues. The CDR3 spells CASREQVLNTEAFF. The CDR3 DNA follows: TGTGCCAGCAGGGAACAGGTATTGAACACTGAAGCTTTCTTT.

The chain employs TRBV7-2 and TRBJ1-2; D is perhaps TRBD1 (5 bases). Trimming stripped 3 bases from V and 8 bases from J, with 16 bases between. The CDR3 runs to 14 residues. Germline CDR1 SGHTA, CDR2 FQGNSA. CDR3 in DNA: TGTGCCAGCAGCTTGCGGCCCGACAGAGCAGGCTACACCTTC. It codes for CASSLRPDRAGYTF.

The chain has TRBV25-1 and TRBJ1-1; unclear D gene. This CDR3 is 14 amino acids long. Looked up from germline, CDR1 is MGHDK and CDR2 is SYGVNS. The germline V and J ends were trimmed by 1 base and 8 bases, with 14 bases remaining between them. This CDR3 is CASSESGRVIEAFF. CDR3 nucleotides: TGTGCCAGCAGTGAATCCGGGAGGGTTATAGAAGCTTTCTTT.

This chain joins TRBV5-1 and TRBJ1-1; no clear D. The length of the CDR3 is 14 residues. Germline CDR1 SGHRS, CDR2 YFSETQ. V lost 2 bases and J 1 base, leaving 9 bases between the germline ends. In DNA, the CDR3 is TGCGCCAGCAGCTTCGGGAGCTCGAACACTGAAGCTTTCTTT. It translates to CASSFGSSNTEAFF.

This clone showed up just a few times. The V and J genes are TRBV7-2 and TRBJ1-1; possible D gene TRBD1, 6 bases. This CDR3 has 14 amino acids. V shed 5 bases and J shed 9 bases, with 19 bases lying between them. CDR1 is SGHTA and CDR2 is FQGNSA in the germline V gene. CDR3: CASSPRLTGNQAFF. The CDR3 DNA reads TGTGCCAGCAGCCCTCGACTAACAGGGAACCAAGCTTTCTTT.